One sample yielded the 17 T cell receptor beta chains listed below, sequenced in a study of blood T cells in healthy people across ages. Alongside a J-beta primer mix, a sample-barcoded 5' primer served in a second PCR lasting about 6 to 12 cycles. TCRdb reprocessed the 5' RACE reads with MiXCR, giving one entry per CDR3 protein. The sample carries some 1.5 million distinct CDR3 sequences, over 25% recorded once. Sequencing was done on a sample of blood. Every receptor here comes from a woman in her thirties in good health.

This sequence joins TRBV6-2 or TRBV6-3 and TRBJ2-4; 9 nucleotides agree with TRBD2. This CDR3 is 14 amino acids long. V dropped 8 bases and J dropped 5; count of bases not matched to a gene: 7. Germline V CDR1 and CDR2: MNHEY, SVGEGT. The CDR3 nucleotides read TGTGCCAGCCAAGCGGGGGGTAACCAAAACATTCAGTACTTC. Translation: CASQAGGNQNIQYF.

This clonotype was picked up many times. CDR3 protein: CASRRPGLTNYGYTF. For the CDR3, the DNA is TGTGCCAGCAGACGACCCGGACTAACCAACTATGGCTACACCTTC. This chain joins TRBV28 and TRBJ1-2; no clear D. There are 15 residues in the CDR3. CDR1 and CDR2 (germline): MDHEN, SYDVKM. V dropped 6 bases and J dropped 2 bases, with 16 bases sitting between them.

The chain employs TRBV7-9 and TRBJ1-4; possibly TRBD1 for D (6 bases). Germline CDR1 and CDR2: SEHNR and FQNEAQ (reference sequence). The CDR3 runs to 15 residues. Trimming stripped 8 bases from V and 4 bases from J, with 17 bases between. The CDR3 protein is CASSRERGDNEKLFF. The CDR3 coding sequence is TGTGCCAGCTCTCGAGAAAGGGGGGATAATGAAAAACTGTTTTTT. Complete variable domain (other parts from reference TRBV7-9 and TRBJ1-4): DTGVSQNPRHKITKRGQNVTFRCDPISEHNRLYWYRQTLGQGPEFLTYFQNEAQLEKSRLLSDRFSAERPKGSFSTLEIQRTEQGDSAMYLCASSRERGDNEKLFFGSGTQLSVL.

On this clonotype itself: A single base separates this from a much larger clone, so it may be a read error. V usage is TRBV28 and J usage is TRBJ1-2; D may be TRBD1 (5 bases). The CDR3 contains 14 residues. V was pared by 4 bases and J by 8 bases, with 17 bases between. CDR1 is MDHEN and CDR2 is SYDVKM in the germline V gene. DNA for the CDR3: TGTGCCAGCAGTTCGGGACGGATGGCTTGGGGCTACACCTTC. Translating gives CASSSGRMAWGYTF.

This chain joins TRBV3-1 and TRBJ2-7; the D call may be TRBD1 or TRBD2 (5 bases each). V was shortened by 0 bases and J by 6 bases, with 18 bases between the two germline ends. This CDR3 has 16 residues. Looked up from germline, CDR1 is LGHDT and CDR2 is YNNKEL (reference sequence). CDR3 DNA: TGTGCCAGCAGCCAAGAAGGGGCCGGACTGCTTAGCGAGCAGTACTTC. This translates into CASSQEGAGLLSEQYF.

The chain is built from TRBV6-6 and TRBJ2-7, with TRBD2 as a possible D gene (7 bases). The ends were cut back, 5 bases at V and 2 bases at J, with 16 bases in the middle. This CDR3 spans 15 amino acids. Germline lookup yields CDR1 MNHNY and CDR2 SVGAGI (reference sequence). The CDR3, as DNA: TGTGCCAGCAGTAAGGGGGGGGTATGGACCTACGAGCAGTACTTC. Amino acids: CASSKGGVWTYEQYF.

This sequence joins TRBV5-1 and TRBJ1-4, with D perhaps matching TRBD1 (6 bases). The ends were cut back, 7 bases at V and 5 bases at J, with 15 bases in the middle. Germline V gene sequence: CDR1 SGHRS, CDR2 YFSETQ. This CDR3 contains 14 residues. The CDR3 spells CASRRGSANEKLFF. In nucleotides, the CDR3 is TGCGCCAGCCGAAGGGGGTCGGCGAATGAAAAACTGTTTTTT.

This clonotype showed up just a few times. This sequence joins TRBV5-1 and TRBJ2-6; D perhaps matches TRBD2 (5 bases). V lost 0 bases to trimming and J lost 2 bases, with 15 bases between them. The CDR3 length is 18 residues. Germline assignment: CDR1 SGHRS and CDR2 YFSETQ. The CDR3 coding sequence is TGCGCCAGCAGCTTGGTTCCGGGGTTCAGCACTGGGGCCAACGTCCTGACTTTC. Translating it yields CASSLVPGFSTGANVLTF.

V usage is TRBV7-2 and J usage is TRBJ2-7; D might be TRBD1 or TRBD2, each matching 5 bases. Germline CDR1 reads SGHTA; CDR2 reads FQGNSA. The CDR3 has 15 residues. Trimming removed 5 bases from V and 6 bases from J, with 20 bases in between. The CDR3 region is CASSPKGEQRSEQYF. In DNA, the CDR3 is TGTGCCAGCAGCCCCAAAGGGGAGCAACGGTCCGAGCAGTACTTC.

Details on this clonotype: This could be a read error, since a much larger clone is one nucleotide away. The rearrangement links TRBV10-2 to TRBJ2-5, with D perhaps matching TRBD1 (6 bases). The CDR3 length is 13 residues. CDR1 and CDR2 (germline): WSHSY, SAAADI. V dropped 4 bases and J dropped 11 bases, with 17 bases sitting between them. CDR3 residues: CASSGGQAHEQYF. The CDR3, as DNA: TGCGCCAGCAGTGGGGGACAAGCCCATGAGCAGTACTTC.

This clonotype has just one count. The CDR3, as DNA: TGCAGCGTTGAAGAGAGGGGGGGAGGCGGGCAGTTCTTC. This sequence encodes CSVEERGGGGQFF. This chain connects TRBV29-1 to TRBJ2-1; D may be TRBD2 (7 bases). V was clipped by 0 bases and J by 12 bases, with 15 bases between them. The CDR3 length is 13 residues. Germline V gives CDR1 SQVTM, CDR2 ANQGSEA.

This chain links TRBV4-3 with TRBJ2-3; D remains unclear. The germline V and J ends were trimmed by 4 bases and 0 bases, with 5 bases remaining between them. This CDR3 contains 13 residues. Germline V lookup: CDR1 LGHNA, CDR2 YSLEER. For the CDR3, the DNA is TGCGCCAGCAGCCGACATAGCACAGATACGCAGTATTTT. Translated, it gives CASSRHSTDTQYF.

V usage is TRBV6-5 and J usage is TRBJ2-1; perhaps D is TRBD1 or TRBD2 (7 bases each). Germline CDR1 reads MNHEY; CDR2 reads SVGAGI. The CDR3 contains 16 residues. V was pared by 4 bases and J by 9 bases, with 22 bases between. CDR3 nucleotide sequence: TGTGCCAGCAGTTCCCCCAGGGGGGGGGCAGGAGGTGAGCAGTTCTTC. Its translation is CASSSPRGGAGGEQFF.

The V and J genes are TRBV28 and TRBJ2-5, with TRBD1 identical over 7 bases. The CDR3 is made up of 15 amino acids. J was trimmed by 1 base and V by 3 bases; bases with no gene match: 5. Germline V gene data show CDR1 as MDHEN and CDR2 as SYDVKM. The CDR3 loop reads CASSFQTGAQETQYF. CDR3 DNA: TGTGCCAGCAGTTTCCAAACAGGGGCCCAAGAGACCCAGTACTTC.

The rearrangement uses TRBV10-2 and TRBJ2-5; TRBD2 agrees at 7 bases. The CDR3 loop spans 13 amino acids. Per germline, CDR1 WSHSY and CDR2 SAAADI. The V and J ends lost 9 bases and 4 bases, in that order; junction bases with no gene match: 8. Written as DNA, the CDR3 is TGCGCCAGTCGACTAGCTATGGGAGAGACCCAGTACTTC. Translation: CASRLAMGETQYF.

In its sample, this clonotype was seen a few times. V and J are TRBV12-3 or TRBV12-4 and TRBJ1-2; no clear D gene. V was pared by 5 bases and J by 8 bases, with 15 bases between. This CDR3 is 13 amino acids long. Here the CDR3 DNA reads TGTGCCAGCAGTCGATCAGTGGCGCGGGGCTACACCTTC. Its translation: CASSRSVARGYTF.

The rearrangement joins TRBV13 to TRBJ2-5; TRBD1 matches 8 bases. Germline lookup yields CDR1 PRHDT and CDR2 FYEKMQ (reference sequence). The CDR3 loop spans 16 amino acids. Trimming at V came to 5 bases and at J to 5 bases, leaving 13 bases not matched to a gene. The CDR3 loop is CASSTLGTGGEETQYF. The CDR3 coding sequence is TGTGCCAGCAGCACCCTCGGGACAGGCGGCGAGGAGACCCAGTACTTC. The variable domain in full, with the rest retrieved from reference TRBV13 and TRBJ2-5, is AAGVIQSPRHLIKEKRETATLKCYPIPRHDTVYWYQQGPGQDPQFLISFYEKMQSDKGSIPDRFSAQQFSDYHSELNMSSLELGDSALYFCASSTLGTGGEETQYFGPGTRLLVL.